The clone carrying this T cell receptor beta chain was recorded only once. Its antigen remains unidentified. The record originates from a study of cytotoxic CD8 clonotypes in ibrutinib-treated CLL. In the study overall: Response samples were drawn at a median of around 12 months of treatment, range 6 to 36.

Broader study findings: Public clonotypes showed up rarely, and on treatment they shrank or held steady.

There are 13 residues in the CDR3. V lost 4 bases and J lost 5, with 11 bases in between. The V gene's germline CDR1 is SGHTA and CDR2 FQGNSA. Profiling relied on immunoSEQ multiplex PCR, and the TCRdb table lists in-frame clones only, not all of them. The repertoire holds roughly 180,000 clones, with about 80% as singletons. The J gene is TRBJ2-5, the V gene TRBV7-2; D is possibly TRBD1 (5 bases). This clonotype originated in a human donor with chronic lymphocytic leukemia. The sequencing used PBMCs, collected after 24 months of ibrutinib treatment. CDR3 region: CASSSRQPETQYF. DNA of the CDR3: TGTGCCAGCAGCTCCCGACAGCCGGAGACCCAGTACTTC.